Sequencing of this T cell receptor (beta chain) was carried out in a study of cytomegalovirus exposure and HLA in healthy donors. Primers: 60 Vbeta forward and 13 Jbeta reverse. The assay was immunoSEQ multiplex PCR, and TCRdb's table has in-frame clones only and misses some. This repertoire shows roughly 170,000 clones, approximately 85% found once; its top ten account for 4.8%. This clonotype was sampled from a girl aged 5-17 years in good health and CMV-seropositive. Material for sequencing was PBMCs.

The CDR3 sequence: CASSTSGGLISNYGYTF. For the CDR3, the DNA is TGTGCCAGTAGTACGTCTGGCGGCTTAATATCCAACTATGGCTACACCTTC. The rearrangement uses TRBV19 and TRBJ1-2; D gene uncertain. Germline V gene data show CDR1 as LNHDA and CDR2 as SQIVND (reference sequence). This CDR3 spans 17 amino acids. V was cut by 4 bases and J by 2 bases, with 20 bases left in between.